This TCR beta chain emerged from a study of technical replicates of blood from several donors. Profiling relied on immunoSEQ multiplex PCR, and the TCRdb table lists in-frame clones only, not all of them. The data show 60,000 to 70,000 clones, roughly 98% seen once. The sequence derives from a human donor in good health. The sample comprised T cells isolated from PBMCs.

The DNA for the CDR3 is TGTGCCTGGAGTTTAAATTCACCCCTCCACTTT. Its protein is CAWSLNSPLHF. The V call is TRBV30, the J call TRBJ1-6, with no clear D. Germline V CDR1 and CDR2: GTSNPN, SVGIG (reference sequence). Trimming took off 2 bases at V and 7 bases at J, with 3 bases between the two ends. This CDR3 comprises 11 residues.